Sequencing of this T cell receptor beta chain was carried out in a study of tumor and adjacent non-tumor tissue in lung cancer. Study as a whole: There were around eleven adenocarcinoma, 2 squamous cell carcinoma and 1 small cell lung cancer cases.

No cell sorting was done before RNA was extracted from the tissue. More than 3 cm separated this lung sample from the edge of the tumor. The library came from three nested PCR rounds adapted from ARM-PCR protocols. TCRdb fed the multiplex PCR reads into MiXCR, producing one record per CDR3 protein. The sample gives about 80,000 distinct CDR3 sequences, roughly 80% of which show up once; about 47% is in the top ten. The sequence came from a man aged 55 to 69 with non-small cell lung cancer. The sequenced material came from distant non-tumor lung tissue.

CDR3 sequence reads: CASFLAGGVQQYF. The CDR3 DNA follows: TGTGCCAGCTTTCTAGCGGGTGGCGTTCAGCAGTATTTT. V is TRBV11-2 and J is TRBJ2-3; TRBD2 matches at 8 bases. Germline trimming cut 8 bases from V and 11 bases from J; bases unmatched to any gene: 12. The CDR3 spans 13 residues. Per the germline V gene, CDR1 is SGHAT and CDR2 is FQNNGV.